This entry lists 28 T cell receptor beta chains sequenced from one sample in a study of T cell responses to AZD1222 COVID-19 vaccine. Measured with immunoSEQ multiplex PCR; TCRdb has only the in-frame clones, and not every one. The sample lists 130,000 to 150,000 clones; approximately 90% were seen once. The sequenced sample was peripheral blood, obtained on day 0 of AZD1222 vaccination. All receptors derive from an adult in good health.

As DNA, the CDR3 is TGTGCCAGCAGCGCGACTAGCGGGAGGGGACAAGAGACCCAGTACTTC. Translation gives CASSATSGRGQETQYF. This chain joins TRBV7-2 and TRBJ2-5; 14 nucleotides align to TRBD2. The junction had 4 bases not matched to a gene; V was cut back by 5 bases and J by 2 bases. The length of the CDR3 is 16 residues. Per the germline V gene, CDR1 is SGHTA and CDR2 is FQGNSA.

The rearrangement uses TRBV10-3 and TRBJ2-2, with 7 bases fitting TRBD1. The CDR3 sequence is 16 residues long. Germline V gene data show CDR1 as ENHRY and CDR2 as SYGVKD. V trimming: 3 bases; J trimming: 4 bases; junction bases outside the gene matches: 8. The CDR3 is CAISEPTGAATGELFF. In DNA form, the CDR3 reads TGTGCCATCAGTGAACCCACAGGGGCCGCCACCGGGGAGCTGTTTTTT.

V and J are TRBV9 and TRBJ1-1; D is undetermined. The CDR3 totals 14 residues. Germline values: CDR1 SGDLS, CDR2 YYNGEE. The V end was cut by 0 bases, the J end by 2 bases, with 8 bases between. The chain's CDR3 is CASSVASANTEAFF. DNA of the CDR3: TGTGCCAGCAGCGTAGCTTCGGCTAACACTGAAGCTTTCTTT. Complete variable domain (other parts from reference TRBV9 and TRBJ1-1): DSGVTQTPKHLITATGQRVTLRCSPRSGDLSVYWYQQSLDQGLQFLIQYYNGEERAKGNILERFSAQQFPDLHSELNLSSLELGDSALYFCASSVASANTEAFFGQGTRLTVV.

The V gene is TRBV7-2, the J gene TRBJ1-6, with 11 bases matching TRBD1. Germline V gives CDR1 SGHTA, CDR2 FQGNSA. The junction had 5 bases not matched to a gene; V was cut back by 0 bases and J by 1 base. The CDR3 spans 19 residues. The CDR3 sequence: CASSLAGTGGGSYNSPLHF. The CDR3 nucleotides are TGTGCCAGCAGCTTAGCGGGGACAGGGGGTGGTTCCTATAATTCACCCCTCCACTTT.

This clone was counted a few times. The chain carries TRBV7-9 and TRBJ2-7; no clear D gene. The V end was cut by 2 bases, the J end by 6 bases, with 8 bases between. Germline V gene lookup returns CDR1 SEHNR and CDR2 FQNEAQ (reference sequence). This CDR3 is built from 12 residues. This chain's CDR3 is CASSLRSGEQYF. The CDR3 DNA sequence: TGTGCCAGCAGCTTAAGGTCTGGCGAGCAGTACTTC.

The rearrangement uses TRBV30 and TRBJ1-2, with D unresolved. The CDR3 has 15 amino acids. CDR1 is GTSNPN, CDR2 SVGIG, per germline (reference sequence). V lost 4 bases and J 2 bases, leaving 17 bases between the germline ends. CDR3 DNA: TGTGCCTGGAACGTGGGTGTTAGGGTGAACTATGGCTACACCTTC. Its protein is CAWNVGVRVNYGYTF. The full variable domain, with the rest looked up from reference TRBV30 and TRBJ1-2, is SQTIHQWPATLVQPVGSPLSLECTVEGTSNPNLYWYRQAAGRGLQLLFYSVGIGQISSEVPQNLSASRPQDRQFILSSKKLLLSDSGFYLCAWNVGVRVNYGYTFGSGTRLTVV.

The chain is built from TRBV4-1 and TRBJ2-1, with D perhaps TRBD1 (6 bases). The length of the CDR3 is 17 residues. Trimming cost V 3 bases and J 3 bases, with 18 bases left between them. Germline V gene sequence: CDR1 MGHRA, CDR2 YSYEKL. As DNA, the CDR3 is TGCGCCAGCAGCCAGATCGATACAGGGTTAAACTACAATGAGCAGTTCTTC. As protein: CASSQIDTGLNYNEQFF.

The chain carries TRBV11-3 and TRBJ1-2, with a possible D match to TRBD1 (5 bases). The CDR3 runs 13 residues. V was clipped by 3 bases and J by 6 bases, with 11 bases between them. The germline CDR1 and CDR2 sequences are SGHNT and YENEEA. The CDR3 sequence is CASSFPKGNGYTF. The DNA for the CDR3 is TGTGCCAGCAGCTTCCCGAAGGGGAATGGCTACACCTTC.

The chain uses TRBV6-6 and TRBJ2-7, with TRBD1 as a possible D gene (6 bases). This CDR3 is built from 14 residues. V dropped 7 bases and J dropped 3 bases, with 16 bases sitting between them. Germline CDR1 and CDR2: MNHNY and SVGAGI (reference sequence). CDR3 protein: CASKGQSLLYEQYF. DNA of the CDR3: TGTGCCAGCAAAGGACAGTCGCTACTCTACGAGCAGTACTTC.

CDR3 sequence reads: CASSIGRQSNTEAFF. CDR3 nucleotide sequence: TGTGCCAGTAGTATAGGCCGGCAGAGCAACACTGAAGCTTTCTTT. The chain links TRBV19 to TRBJ1-1; D remains unclear. The CDR3 is 15 residues long. Germline V gives CDR1 LNHDA, CDR2 SQIVND (reference sequence). Trimming stripped 1 base from V and 2 bases from J, with 11 bases between. The variable domain in full, with the rest retrieved from reference TRBV19 and TRBJ1-1, is DGGITQSPKYLFRKEGQNVTLSCEQNLNHDAMYWYRQDPGQGLRLIYYSQIVNDFQKGDIAEGYSVSREKKESFPLTVTSAQKNPTAFYLCASSIGRQSNTEAFFGQGTRLTVV.

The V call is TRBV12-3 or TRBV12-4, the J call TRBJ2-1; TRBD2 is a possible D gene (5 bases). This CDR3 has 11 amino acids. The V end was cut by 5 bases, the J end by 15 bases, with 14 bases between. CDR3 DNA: TGTGCCAGCAGTCCCGGACTGCGTGGGTTCTTC. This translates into CASSPGLRGFF.

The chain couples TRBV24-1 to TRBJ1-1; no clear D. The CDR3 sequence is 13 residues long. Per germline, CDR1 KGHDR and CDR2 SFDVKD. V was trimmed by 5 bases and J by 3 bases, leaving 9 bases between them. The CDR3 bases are TGTGCCACCAGTGGTTCAGGAGACACTGAAGCTTTCTTT. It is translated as CATSGSGDTEAFF.

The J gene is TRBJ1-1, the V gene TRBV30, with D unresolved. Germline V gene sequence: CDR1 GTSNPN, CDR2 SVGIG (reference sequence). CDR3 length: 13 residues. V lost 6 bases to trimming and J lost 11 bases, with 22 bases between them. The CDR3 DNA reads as TGTGCCTGTTCGACATATCCGGGGTTGCAGGCTTTCTTT. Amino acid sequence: CACSTYPGLQAFF. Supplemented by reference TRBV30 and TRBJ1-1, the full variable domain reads SQTIHQWPATLVQPVGSPLSLECTVEGTSNPNLYWYRQAAGRGLQLLFYSVGIGQISSEVPQNLSASRPQDRQFILSSKKLLLSDSGFYLCACSTYPGLQAFFGQGTRLTVV.

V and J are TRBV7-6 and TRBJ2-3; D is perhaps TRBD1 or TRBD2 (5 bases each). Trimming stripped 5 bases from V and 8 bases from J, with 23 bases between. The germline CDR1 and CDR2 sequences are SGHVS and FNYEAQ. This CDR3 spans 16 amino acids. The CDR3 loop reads CASSPSVGPRVGTQYF. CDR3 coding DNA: TGTGCCAGCAGCCCTTCCGTGGGACCGCGAGTAGGTACGCAGTATTTT. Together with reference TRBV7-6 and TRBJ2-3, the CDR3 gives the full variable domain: GAGVSQSPRYKVTKRGQDVALRCDPISGHVSLYWYRQALGQGPEFLTYFNYEAQQDKSGLPNDRFSAERPEGSISTLTIQRTEQRDSAMYRCASSPSVGPRVGTQYFGPGTRLTVL.

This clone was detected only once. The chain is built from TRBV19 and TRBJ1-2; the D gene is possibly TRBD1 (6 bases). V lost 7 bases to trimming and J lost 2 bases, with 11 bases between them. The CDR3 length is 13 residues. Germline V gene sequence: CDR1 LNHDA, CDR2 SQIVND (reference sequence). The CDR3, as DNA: TGTGCCAGTAACCAGGGGCGCAACTATGGCTACACCTTC. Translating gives CASNQGRNYGYTF.

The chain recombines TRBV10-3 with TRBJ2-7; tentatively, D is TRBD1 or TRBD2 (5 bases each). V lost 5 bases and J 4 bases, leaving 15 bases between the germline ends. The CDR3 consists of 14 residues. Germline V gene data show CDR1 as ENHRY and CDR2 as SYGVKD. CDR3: CAISWETARYEQYF. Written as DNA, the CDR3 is TGTGCCATCAGTTGGGAGACAGCAAGATACGAGCAGTACTTC.

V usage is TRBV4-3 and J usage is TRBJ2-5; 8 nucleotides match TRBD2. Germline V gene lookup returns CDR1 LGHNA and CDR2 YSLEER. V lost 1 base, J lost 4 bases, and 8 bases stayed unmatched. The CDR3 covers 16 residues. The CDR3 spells CASSQGAAGGVETQYF. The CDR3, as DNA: TGCGCCAGCAGCCAAGGGGCCGCGGGGGGCGTAGAGACCCAGTACTTC.

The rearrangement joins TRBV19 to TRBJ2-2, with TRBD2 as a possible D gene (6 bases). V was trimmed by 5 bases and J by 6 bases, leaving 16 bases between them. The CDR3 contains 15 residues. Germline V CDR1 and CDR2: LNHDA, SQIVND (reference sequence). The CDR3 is CASSSTGTSSGELFF. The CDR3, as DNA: TGTGCCAGTAGTTCGACGGGGACTTCTTCCGGGGAGCTGTTTTTT.

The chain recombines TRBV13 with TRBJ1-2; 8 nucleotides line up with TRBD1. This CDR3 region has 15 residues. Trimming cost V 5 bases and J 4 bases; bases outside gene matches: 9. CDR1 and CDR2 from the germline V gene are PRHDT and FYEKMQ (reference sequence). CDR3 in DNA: TGTGCCAGCAGCCCATTCGGACAGGGCTTCTATGGCTACACCTTC. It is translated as CASSPFGQGFYGYTF.

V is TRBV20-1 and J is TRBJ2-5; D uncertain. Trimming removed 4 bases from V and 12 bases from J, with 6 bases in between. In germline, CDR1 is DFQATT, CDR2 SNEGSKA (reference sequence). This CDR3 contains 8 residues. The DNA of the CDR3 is TGCAGTGCTATGCCAGAGTACTTC. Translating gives CSAMPEYF.

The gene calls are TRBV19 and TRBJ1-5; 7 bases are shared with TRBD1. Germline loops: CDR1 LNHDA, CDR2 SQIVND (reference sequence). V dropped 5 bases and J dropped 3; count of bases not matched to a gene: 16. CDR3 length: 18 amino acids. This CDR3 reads CASSLFSTGTSFNQPQHF. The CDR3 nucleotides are TGTGCCAGTAGTCTCTTTTCGACAGGGACTTCATTCAATCAGCCCCAGCATTTT.

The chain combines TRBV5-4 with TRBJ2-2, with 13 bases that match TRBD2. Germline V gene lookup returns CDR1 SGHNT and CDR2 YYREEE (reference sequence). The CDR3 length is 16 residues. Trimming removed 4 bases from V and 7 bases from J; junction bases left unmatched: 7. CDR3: CASSTSGRAENGELFF. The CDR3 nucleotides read TGTGCCAGCAGCACTAGCGGGAGGGCCGAGAACGGGGAGCTGTTTTTT.

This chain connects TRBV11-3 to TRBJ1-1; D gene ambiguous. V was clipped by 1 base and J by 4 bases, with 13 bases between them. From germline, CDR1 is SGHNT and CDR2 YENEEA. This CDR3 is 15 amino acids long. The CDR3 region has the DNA TGTGCCAGCAGCTTAGTCCGGGGATGGTTCACTGAAGCTTTCTTT. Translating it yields CASSLVRGWFTEAFF.

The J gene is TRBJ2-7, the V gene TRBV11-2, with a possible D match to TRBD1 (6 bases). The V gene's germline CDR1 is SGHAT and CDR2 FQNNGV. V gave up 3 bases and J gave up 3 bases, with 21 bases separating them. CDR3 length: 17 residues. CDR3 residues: CASSLITGTTSDYEQYF. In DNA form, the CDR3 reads TGTGCCAGCAGCTTGATAACAGGGACGACGTCGGACTACGAGCAGTACTTC.

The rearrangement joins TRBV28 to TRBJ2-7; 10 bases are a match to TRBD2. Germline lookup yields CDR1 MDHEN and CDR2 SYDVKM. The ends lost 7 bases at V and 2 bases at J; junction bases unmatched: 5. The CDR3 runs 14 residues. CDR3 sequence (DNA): TGTGCCAGCATAAAAAGCGGGAGGGCCTACGAGCAGTACTTC. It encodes CASIKSGRAYEQYF.

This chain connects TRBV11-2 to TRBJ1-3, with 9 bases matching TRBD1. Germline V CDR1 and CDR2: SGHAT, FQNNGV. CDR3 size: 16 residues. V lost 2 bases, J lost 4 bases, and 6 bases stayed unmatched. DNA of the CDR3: TGTGCCAGCAGCTTAAGGGGGACAGGGACAGGAAACACCATATATTTT. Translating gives CASSLRGTGTGNTIYF. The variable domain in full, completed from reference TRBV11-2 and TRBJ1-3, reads EAGVAQSPRYKIIEKRQSVAFWCNPISGHATLYWYQQILGQGPKLLIQFQNNGVVDDSQLPKDRFSAERLKGVDSTLKIQPAKLEDSAVYLCASSLRGTGTGNTIYFGEGSWLTVV.

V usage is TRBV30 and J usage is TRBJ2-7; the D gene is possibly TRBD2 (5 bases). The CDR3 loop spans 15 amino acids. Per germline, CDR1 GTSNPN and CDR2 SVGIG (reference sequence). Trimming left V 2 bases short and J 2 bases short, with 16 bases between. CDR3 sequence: CAWSLSWTGTYEQYF. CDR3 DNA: TGTGCCTGGAGTCTTAGCTGGACTGGGACCTACGAGCAGTACTTC.

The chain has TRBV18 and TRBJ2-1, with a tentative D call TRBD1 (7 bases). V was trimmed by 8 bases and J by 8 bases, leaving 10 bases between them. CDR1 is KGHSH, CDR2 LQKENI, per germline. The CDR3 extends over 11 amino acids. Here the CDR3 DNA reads TGTGCCAGCGTCAGGGGGGATGAGCAGTTCTTC. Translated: CASVRGDEQFF.